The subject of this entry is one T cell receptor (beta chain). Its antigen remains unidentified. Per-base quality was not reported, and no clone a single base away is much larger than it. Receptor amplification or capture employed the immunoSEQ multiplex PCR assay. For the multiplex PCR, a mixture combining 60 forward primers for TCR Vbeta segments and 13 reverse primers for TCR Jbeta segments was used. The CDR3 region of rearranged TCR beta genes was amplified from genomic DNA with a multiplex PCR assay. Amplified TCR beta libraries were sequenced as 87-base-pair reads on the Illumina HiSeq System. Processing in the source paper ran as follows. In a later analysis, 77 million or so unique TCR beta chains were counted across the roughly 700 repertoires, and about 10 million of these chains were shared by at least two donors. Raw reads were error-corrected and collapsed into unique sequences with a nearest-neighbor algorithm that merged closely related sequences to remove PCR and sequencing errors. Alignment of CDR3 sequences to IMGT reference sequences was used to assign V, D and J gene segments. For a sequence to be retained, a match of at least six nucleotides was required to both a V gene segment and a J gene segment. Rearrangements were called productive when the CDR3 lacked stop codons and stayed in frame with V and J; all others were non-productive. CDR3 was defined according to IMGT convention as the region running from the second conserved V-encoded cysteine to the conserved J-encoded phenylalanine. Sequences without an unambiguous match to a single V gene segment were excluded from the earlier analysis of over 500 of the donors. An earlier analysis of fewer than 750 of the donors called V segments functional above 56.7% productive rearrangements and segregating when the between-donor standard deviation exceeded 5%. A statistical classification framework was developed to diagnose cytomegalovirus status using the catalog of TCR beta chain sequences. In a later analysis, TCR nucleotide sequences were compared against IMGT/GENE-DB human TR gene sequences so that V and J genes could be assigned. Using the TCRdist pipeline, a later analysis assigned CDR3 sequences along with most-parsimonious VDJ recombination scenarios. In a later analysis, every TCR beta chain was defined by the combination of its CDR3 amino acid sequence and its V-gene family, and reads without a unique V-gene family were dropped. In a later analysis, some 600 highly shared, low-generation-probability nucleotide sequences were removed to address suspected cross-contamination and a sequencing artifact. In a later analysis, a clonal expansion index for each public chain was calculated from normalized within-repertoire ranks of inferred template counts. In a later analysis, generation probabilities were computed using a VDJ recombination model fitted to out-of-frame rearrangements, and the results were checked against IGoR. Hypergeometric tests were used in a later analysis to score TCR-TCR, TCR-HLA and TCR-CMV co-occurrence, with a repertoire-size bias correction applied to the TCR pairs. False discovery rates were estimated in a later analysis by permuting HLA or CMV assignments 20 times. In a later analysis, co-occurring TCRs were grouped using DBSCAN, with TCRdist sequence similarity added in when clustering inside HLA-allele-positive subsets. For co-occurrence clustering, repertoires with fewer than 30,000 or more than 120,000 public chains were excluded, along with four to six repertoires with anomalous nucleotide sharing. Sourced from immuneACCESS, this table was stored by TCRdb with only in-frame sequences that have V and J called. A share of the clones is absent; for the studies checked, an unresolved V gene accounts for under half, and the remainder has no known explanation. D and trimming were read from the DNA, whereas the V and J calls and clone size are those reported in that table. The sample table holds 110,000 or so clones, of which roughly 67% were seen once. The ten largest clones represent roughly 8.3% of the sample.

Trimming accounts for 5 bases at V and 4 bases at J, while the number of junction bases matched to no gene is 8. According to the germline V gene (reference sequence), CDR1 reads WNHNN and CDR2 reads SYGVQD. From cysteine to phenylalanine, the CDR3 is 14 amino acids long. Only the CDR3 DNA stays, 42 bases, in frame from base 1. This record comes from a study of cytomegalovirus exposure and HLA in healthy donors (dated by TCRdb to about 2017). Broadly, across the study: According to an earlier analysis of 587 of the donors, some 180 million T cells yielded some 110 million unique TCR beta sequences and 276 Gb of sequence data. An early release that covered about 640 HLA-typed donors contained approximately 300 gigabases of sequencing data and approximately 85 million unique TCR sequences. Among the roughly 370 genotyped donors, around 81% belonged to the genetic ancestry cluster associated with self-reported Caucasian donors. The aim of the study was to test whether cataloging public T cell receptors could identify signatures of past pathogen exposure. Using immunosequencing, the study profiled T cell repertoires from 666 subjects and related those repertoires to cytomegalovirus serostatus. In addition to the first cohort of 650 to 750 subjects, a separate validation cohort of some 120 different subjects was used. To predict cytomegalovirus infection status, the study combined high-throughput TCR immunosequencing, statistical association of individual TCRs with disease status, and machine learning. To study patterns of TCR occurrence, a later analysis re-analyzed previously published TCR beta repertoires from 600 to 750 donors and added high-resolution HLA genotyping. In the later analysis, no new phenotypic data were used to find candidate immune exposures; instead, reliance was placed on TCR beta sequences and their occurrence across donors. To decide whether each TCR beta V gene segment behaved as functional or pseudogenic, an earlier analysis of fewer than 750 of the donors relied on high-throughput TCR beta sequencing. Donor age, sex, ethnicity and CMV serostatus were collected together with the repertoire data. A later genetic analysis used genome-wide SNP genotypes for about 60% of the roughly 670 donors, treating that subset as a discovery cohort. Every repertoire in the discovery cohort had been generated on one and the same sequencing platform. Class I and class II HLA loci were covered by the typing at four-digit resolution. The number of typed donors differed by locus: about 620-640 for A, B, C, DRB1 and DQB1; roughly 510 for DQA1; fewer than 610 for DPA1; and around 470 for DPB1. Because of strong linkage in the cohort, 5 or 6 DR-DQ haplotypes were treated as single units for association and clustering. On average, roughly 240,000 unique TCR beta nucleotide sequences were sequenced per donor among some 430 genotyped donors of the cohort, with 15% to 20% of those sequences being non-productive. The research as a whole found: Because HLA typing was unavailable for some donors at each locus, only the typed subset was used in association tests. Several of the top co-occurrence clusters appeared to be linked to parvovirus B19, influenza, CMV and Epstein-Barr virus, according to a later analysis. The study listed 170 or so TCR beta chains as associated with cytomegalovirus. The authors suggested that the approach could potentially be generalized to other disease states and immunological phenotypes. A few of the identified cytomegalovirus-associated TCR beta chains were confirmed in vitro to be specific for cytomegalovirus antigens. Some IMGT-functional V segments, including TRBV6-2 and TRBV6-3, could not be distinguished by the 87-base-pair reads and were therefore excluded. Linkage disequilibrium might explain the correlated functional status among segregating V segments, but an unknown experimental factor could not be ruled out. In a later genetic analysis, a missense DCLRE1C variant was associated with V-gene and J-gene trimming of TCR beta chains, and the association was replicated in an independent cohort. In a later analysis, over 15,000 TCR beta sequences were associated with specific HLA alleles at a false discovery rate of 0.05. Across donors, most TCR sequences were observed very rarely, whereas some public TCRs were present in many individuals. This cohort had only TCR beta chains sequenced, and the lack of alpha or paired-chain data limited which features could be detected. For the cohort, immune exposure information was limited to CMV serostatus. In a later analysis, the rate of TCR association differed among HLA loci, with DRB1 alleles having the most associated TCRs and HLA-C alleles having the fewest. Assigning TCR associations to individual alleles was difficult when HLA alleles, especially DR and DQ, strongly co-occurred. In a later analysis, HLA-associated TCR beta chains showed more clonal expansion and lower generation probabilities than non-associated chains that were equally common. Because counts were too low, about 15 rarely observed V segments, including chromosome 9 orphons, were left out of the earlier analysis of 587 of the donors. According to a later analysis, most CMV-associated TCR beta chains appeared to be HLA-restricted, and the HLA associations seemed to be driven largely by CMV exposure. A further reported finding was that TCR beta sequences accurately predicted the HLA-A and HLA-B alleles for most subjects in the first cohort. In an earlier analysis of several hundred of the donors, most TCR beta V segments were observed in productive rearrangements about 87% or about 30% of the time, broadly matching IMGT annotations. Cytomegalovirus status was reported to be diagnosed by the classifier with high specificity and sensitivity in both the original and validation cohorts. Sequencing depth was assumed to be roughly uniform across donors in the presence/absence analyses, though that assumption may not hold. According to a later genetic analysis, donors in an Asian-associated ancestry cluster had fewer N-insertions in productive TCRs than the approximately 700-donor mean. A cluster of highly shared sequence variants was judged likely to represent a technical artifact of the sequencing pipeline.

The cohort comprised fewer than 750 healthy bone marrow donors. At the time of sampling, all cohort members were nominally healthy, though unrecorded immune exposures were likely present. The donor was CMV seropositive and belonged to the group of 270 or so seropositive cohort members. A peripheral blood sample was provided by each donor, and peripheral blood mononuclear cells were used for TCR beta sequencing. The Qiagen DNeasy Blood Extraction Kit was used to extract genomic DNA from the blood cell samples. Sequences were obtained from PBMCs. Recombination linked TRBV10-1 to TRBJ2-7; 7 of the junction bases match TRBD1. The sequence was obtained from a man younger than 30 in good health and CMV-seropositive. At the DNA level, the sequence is TGCGCCAGCAGTCAGGGGGTCGCAGGATACGAGCAGTACTTC. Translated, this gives CASSQGVAGYEQYF.